This entry concerns a single T cell receptor beta chain. Antigen unknown. This entry is derived from a study of CXCR3-negative and CXCR3-positive naive CD8 T cells. Study-wide findings and caveats: More hydrophobic TRB CDR3s were found in CXCR3-positive naive cells than in CXCR3-negative naive cells. Cryopreservation partially lowered CXCR3 expression, so most assays used fresh PBMCs. Comparably high diversity marked both naive subsets, whereas memory CD8+ cells had much lower diversity.

Each TRB cDNA library was prepared by 5' RACE (with UMI labels). TCRdb re-called the 5' RACE reads; every CDR3 protein appears as one record, without DNA. The sample totals around 81,000 distinct CDR3 sequences. The germline gives CDR1 SEHNR, CDR2 FQNEAQ (reference sequence). The CDR3 is 16 amino acids. The genes are TRBV7-9 and TRBJ1-2; there is no DNA to check the TCRdb D call of TRBD1. Sequenced: naive CXCR3- CD8+ T cells from blood. The subset: CD45RO-CCR7+CD27+CD95- naive CD8+ T cells lacking CXCR3 (TNR3-). This TCR was sampled from a human donor in good health. Some clones in this sample may be carry-over from other donors' samples. Here the CDR3 reads CASSLIRAGGNYGYTF.